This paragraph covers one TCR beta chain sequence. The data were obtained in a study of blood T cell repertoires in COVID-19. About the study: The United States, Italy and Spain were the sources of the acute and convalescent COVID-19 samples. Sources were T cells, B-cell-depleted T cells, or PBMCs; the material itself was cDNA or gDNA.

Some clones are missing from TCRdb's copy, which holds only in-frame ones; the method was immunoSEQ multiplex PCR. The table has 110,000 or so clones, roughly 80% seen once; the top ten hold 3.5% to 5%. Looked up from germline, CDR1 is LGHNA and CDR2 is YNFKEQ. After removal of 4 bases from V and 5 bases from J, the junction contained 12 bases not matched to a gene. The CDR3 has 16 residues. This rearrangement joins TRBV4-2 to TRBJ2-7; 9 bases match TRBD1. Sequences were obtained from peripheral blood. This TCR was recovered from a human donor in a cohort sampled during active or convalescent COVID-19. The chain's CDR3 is CASSPDLGTGLDEQYF. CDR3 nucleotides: TGTGCCAGCAGCCCAGACTTAGGGACAGGGTTGGACGAGCAGTACTTC.